This TCR beta chain was captured in a study of technical replicates of blood from several donors. Some clones are missing from TCRdb's copy, which holds only in-frame ones; the method was immunoSEQ multiplex PCR. Here the sample spans around 60,000 clones, around 92% being singletons. Germline lookup yields CDR1 SGHVS and CDR2 FQNEAQ. The CDR3 length is 13 residues. The ends were cut back, 5 bases at V and 3 bases at J, with 10 bases in the middle. Specimen: PBMCs. This chain connects TRBV7-8 to TRBJ1-1; D gene uncertain. This TCR derives from a human donor in good health. Some clones in this sample may be carry-over from other donors' samples. The CDR3 DNA reads as TGTGCCAGCAGCAGACTGGGTGACACTGAAGCTTTCTTT. It is translated as CASSRLGDTEAFF.